A single T cell receptor beta chain is shown here with its context. The antigen is undetermined. The data stem from a study of cytomegalovirus exposure and HLA in healthy donors. Study overall: A subsequent analysis reported that the 120 validation repertoires were produced on the same platform that had also been used for the 666 first-cohort repertoires.

Germline CDR1 and CDR2: SGHNT and YYREEE (reference sequence). The CDR3 runs 13 residues. Germline trimming cut 3 bases from V and 7 bases from J; bases unmatched to any gene: 5. TCRdb keeps only in-frame clones here, not all; method: immunoSEQ multiplex PCR. The sample has around 190,000 clones; less than 85% are singletons. Findings and caveats of the study: High sensitivity and specificity were reportedly achieved when the classifier diagnosed cytomegalovirus status. According to the study, roughly 160 TCR beta chains were cytomegalovirus-associated.

While the first cohort had over 650 subjects, the donors belonged to the separate validation cohort of 100 to 150 subjects. Sequences were obtained from PBMCs. This rearrangement joins TRBV5-4 to TRBJ2-7, with 9 bases that match TRBD1. This sequence was found in a young man in good health and CMV-seropositive. CDR3 loop: CASSWTGVPEQYF. The DNA of the CDR3 is TGTGCCAGCAGCTGGACAGGGGTACCTGAGCAGTACTTC. Using reference TRBV5-4 and TRBJ2-7 for the parts outside the CDR3, the full variable domain is ETGVTQSPTHLIKTRGQQVTLRCSSQSGHNTVSWYQQALGQGPQFIFQYYREEENGRGNFPPRFSGLQFPNYSSELNVNALELDDSALYLCASSWTGVPEQYFGPGTRLTVT.